In this sample, the clone carrying this TCR beta chain turned up many times. Antigen: not known. It was by two-round multiplex PCR that TCR beta CDR3 was amplified from genomic DNA. Primers were specific to each TRBV and TRBJ gene in first-round PCR. In TCRdb, the multiplex PCR reads were re-called with MiXCR into one record per CDR3 protein. The data contain 25,000 to 30,000 distinct CDR3 sequences, more than 25% of them singletons. These data come from a study of prognosis after radiotherapy for stage I lung cancer. Turning to the study itself: Distant metastases were recorded in four patients after radiotherapy, at a median of 7 months, and no significant progression was recorded in under 16. Study findings and constraints: Median unique TCR clones dropped from approximately 9,600 to 7,200 after stereotactic body radiation therapy.

The ends were cut back, 1 base at V and 0 bases at J, with 7 bases in the middle. The CDR3 has 15 residues. Per the germline V gene, CDR1 is SGHRS and CDR2 is YFSETQ. The V and J genes are TRBV5-1 and TRBJ2-2; no reliable D call. This TCR derives from a donor of 50 years or more with non-small cell lung cancer. The sequencing used PBMCs, collected before or after stereotactic body radiation therapy (not recorded which). The CDR3 loop is CASSLYSANTGELFF. The CDR3, as DNA: TGCGCCAGCAGCTTGTATTCAGCGAACACCGGGGAGCTGTTTTTT. Using reference TRBV5-1 and TRBJ2-2 for the parts outside the CDR3, the full variable domain is KAGVTQTPRYLIKTRGQQVTLSCSPISGHRSVSWYQQTPGQGLQFLFEYFSETQRNKGNFPGRFSGRQFSNSRSEMNVSTLELGDSALYLCASSLYSANTGELFFGEGSRLTVL.